Below are 31 T cell receptor beta chains sequenced from a single sample in a study of lymphopenia after photon versus proton radiotherapy. Produced via immunoSEQ multiplex PCR; TCRdb's table is partial and in-frame only. Among roughly 65,000 clones listed, more than 75% were seen once. The input for sequencing was peripheral blood, taken from a patient treated with photon-based radiotherapy. These TCRs come from a woman between 65 and 79 years old with pancreatic cancer.

Worth noting for this clone: Other DNA sequences in the same sample also yield this CDR3. The chain employs TRBV12-5 and TRBJ1-1, with TRBD1 matching 7 bases. The germline CDR1 and CDR2 sequences are LGHNT and FRNRAP. The CDR3 covers 15 residues. V gave up 5 bases and J gave up 6 bases; unmatched junction bases: 12. The CDR3 region is CASGLARQGGPEAFF. The CDR3 region has the DNA TGTGCTAGTGGTCTAGCGCGCCAGGGGGGACCTGAAGCTTTCTTT.

V is TRBV11-3 and J is TRBJ1-1; 7 nucleotides line up with TRBD1. This CDR3 contains 14 residues. Germline V lookup: CDR1 SGHNT, CDR2 YENEEA. Trimming at V came to 1 base and at J to 4 bases, leaving 3 bases not matched to a gene. The CDR3 coding sequence is TGTGCCAGCAGCTTAGCCCGGGACAGCACTGAAGCTTTCTTT. This codes for CASSLARDSTEAFF.

This clone was observed a few times. The chain uses TRBV6-5 and TRBJ1-3; D remains unclear. V was trimmed by 6 bases and J by 4 bases, leaving 13 bases between them. Germline V lookup: CDR1 MNHEY, CDR2 SVGAGI. The CDR3 length is 14 residues. Here the CDR3 reads CASRATKSGNTIYF. The CDR3, as DNA: TGTGCCAGCAGGGCTACAAAGTCAGGAAACACCATATATTTT.

A few counts support this clone. The chain carries TRBV28 and TRBJ1-5; TRBD1 is a possible D gene (5 bases). Trimming took off 2 bases at V and 5 bases at J, with 22 bases between the two ends. In germline, CDR1 is MDHEN, CDR2 SYDVKM. This CDR3 is built from 18 residues. CDR3 region: CASSLSGGLGSMDQPQHF. CDR3 in DNA: TGTGCCAGCAGTTTAAGTGGGGGGTTAGGGTCGATGGATCAGCCCCAGCATTTT.

This sequence joins TRBV7-8 and TRBJ1-2, with D unclear. The V and J ends lost 5 bases and 1 base respectively, with 11 bases between them. The CDR3 is 14 residues long. Germline assignment: CDR1 SGHVS and CDR2 FQNEAQ. CDR3 sequence: CASSPRVGNYGYTF. CDR3 DNA: TGTGCCAGCAGCCCAAGGGTCGGTAACTATGGCTACACCTTC.

A word on this clone: The junction differs from germline at one of its ends, possibly a read error. CDR3 in amino acids: CASITDTGNTIYF. The CDR3 DNA sequence: TGTGCCAGCATTACGGACACTGGGAACACCATATATTTT. The chain combines TRBV6-6 with TRBJ1-3, with a tentative D call TRBD1 (5 bases). Germline-derived CDR1 and CDR2 are MNHNY and SVGAGI (reference sequence). The CDR3 loop spans 13 amino acids.

This clone was recorded once. The chain combines TRBV9 with TRBJ1-6; D gene uncertain. The CDR3 runs to 15 residues. Germline loops: CDR1 SGDLS, CDR2 YYNGEE. V was trimmed by 5 bases and J by 7 bases, leaving 16 bases between them. In DNA form, the CDR3 reads TGTGCCAGCAGACCCGAGGGAGCAGCCAATTCACCCCTCCACTTT. Its protein is CASRPEGAANSPLHF.

V is TRBV10-1 and J is TRBJ2-4; tentatively, D is TRBD1 or TRBD2 (5 bases each). The CDR3 contains 15 residues. In germline, CDR1 is WNHNN, CDR2 SYGVQD (reference sequence). V gave up 6 bases and J gave up 1 base, with 13 bases separating them. The chain's CDR3 is CASRGTRGAKNIQYF. In nucleotides, the CDR3 is TGCGCCAGCAGAGGGACCCGAGGGGCCAAAAACATTCAGTACTTC.

DNA of the CDR3: TGTGCCAGCAGCGCCCCGGGACTGGCATACTACGAGCAGTACTTC. This translates into CASSAPGLAYYEQYF. This chain connects TRBV28 to TRBJ2-7, with a weak D call TRBD2 (6 bases). CDR1 and CDR2 from the germline V gene are MDHEN and SYDVKM. V shed 6 bases and J shed 3 bases, with 18 bases lying between them. This CDR3 is 15 amino acids long.

The chain combines TRBV5-1 with TRBJ1-1, with 7 bases lining up with TRBD1. There are 15 residues in the CDR3. Looked up from germline, CDR1 is SGHRS and CDR2 is YFSETQ. The ends lost 4 bases at V and 0 bases at J; junction bases unmatched: 6. CDR3 sequence (DNA): TGCGCCAGCAGCGCCCAACAGGGGATGAACACTGAAGCTTTCTTT. Encoded protein: CASSAQQGMNTEAFF. The full variable domain, in which reference TRBV5-1 and TRBJ1-1 provide the parts outside the CDR3, is KAGVTQTPRYLIKTRGQQVTLSCSPISGHRSVSWYQQTPGQGLQFLFEYFSETQRNKGNFPGRFSGRQFSNSRSEMNVSTLELGDSALYLCASSAQQGMNTEAFFGQGTRLTVV.

The CDR3: CASGPGGGRMDTQYF. CDR3 bases: TGTGCCAGCGGCCCCGGAGGGGGGAGGATGGATACGCAGTATTTT. The rearrangement joins TRBV2 to TRBJ2-3; D possibly matches TRBD1 or TRBD2 (6 bases each). Trimming shortened V by 8 bases and J by 6 bases, and 21 bases separated the two germline ends. Germline V lookup: CDR1 SNHLY, CDR2 FYNNEI. The CDR3 consists of 15 residues.

This clone was recorded only once. The chain joins TRBV15 to TRBJ2-2, with D unclear. The CDR3 length is 15 residues. Germline V gene lookup returns CDR1 LNHNV and CDR2 YYDKDF (reference sequence). Trimming removed 1 base at V and 1 base at J, with 7 bases between. CDR3 amino acids: CATSRGTKNTGELFF. The CDR3 DNA reads TGTGCCACCAGCAGAGGAACTAAGAACACCGGGGAGCTGTTTTTT.

The chain has TRBV9 and TRBJ2-7; D perhaps matches TRBD2 (7 bases). Trimming pared 3 bases from V and 0 bases from J, leaving 16 bases between. The CDR3 is 16 residues long. Germline values: CDR1 SGDLS, CDR2 YYNGEE. The CDR3: CASSASGAGVSYEQYF. In DNA, the CDR3 is TGTGCCAGCAGCGCCTCAGGGGCGGGAGTCTCCTACGAGCAGTACTTC.

This rearrangement joins TRBV5-1 to TRBJ2-5, with TRBD1 identical over 9 bases. The trim removed 3 bases at V and 5 bases at J, leaving 5 bases unmatched. The CDR3 has 14 residues. Germline CDR1 and CDR2: SGHRS and YFSETQ. CDR3 sequence (DNA): TGCGCCAGCAGCTCGGGACAGGGAAGGGAGACCCAGTACTTC. This codes for CASSSGQGRETQYF.

J is TRBJ2-1 and V is TRBV11-2; 8 positions match TRBD2. The CDR3 is made up of 15 amino acids. Germline values: CDR1 SGHAT, CDR2 FQNNGV. Trimming at V came to 5 bases and at J to 13 bases, leaving 16 bases not matched to a gene. The CDR3 protein is CASSETRGAVGRQFF. CDR3 coding DNA: TGTGCCAGCAGCGAAACGCGGGGGGCGGTCGGGAGACAGTTCTTC. Supplemented by reference TRBV11-2 and TRBJ2-1, the full variable domain reads EAGVAQSPRYKIIEKRQSVAFWCNPISGHATLYWYQQILGQGPKLLIQFQNNGVVDDSQLPKDRFSAERLKGVDSTLKIQPAKLEDSAVYLCASSETRGAVGRQFFGPGTRLTVL.

V and J are TRBV7-9 and TRBJ1-2, with D maybe TRBD1 (6 bases). The V end was cut by 6 bases, the J end by 2 bases, with 16 bases between. The length of the CDR3 is 15 residues. Germline CDR1 is SEHNR and CDR2 is FQNEAQ (reference sequence). The CDR3 region has the DNA TGTGCCAGCAGTCATGGACAGAGGGGCAACTATGGCTACACCTTC. It yields the protein CASSHGQRGNYGYTF.

This clone showed up just once. The chain couples TRBV5-6 to TRBJ1-2; 7 nucleotides align to TRBD1. CDR1 is SGHDT and CDR2 is YYEEEE in the germline V gene. This CDR3 is built from 15 residues. The V segment lost 6 bases and the J segment 5 bases; nucleotides outside the gene matches: 13. DNA of the CDR3: TGTGCCAGCATCATTCTCGACAGGGTACAGTATGGCTACACCTTC. Translating it yields CASIILDRVQYGYTF.

The chain joins TRBV2 to TRBJ1-1, with 11 bases that match TRBD1. CDR1 and CDR2 (germline): SNHLY, FYNNEI. Losses at the gene ends were 6 bases for V and 5 bases for J; bases not matched to a gene: 5. The CDR3 has 14 residues. The CDR3 protein is CASRDRGRRTEAFF. The CDR3 DNA reads TGTGCCAGCAGGGACAGGGGGCGAAGAACTGAAGCTTTCTTT.

The chain couples TRBV29-1 to TRBJ1-6; 9 nucleotides agree with TRBD1. V dropped 5 bases and J dropped 8; count of bases not matched to a gene: 7. This CDR3 comprises 14 residues. Germline V gene sequence: CDR1 SQVTM, CDR2 ANQGSEA. The CDR3, as DNA: TGCAGCGTTAGGCTTCGGGACAGGGATTCACCCCTCCACTTT. This translates into CSVRLRDRDSPLHF.

This chain connects TRBV28 to TRBJ2-5, with 11 bases matching TRBD2. CDR3 length: 16 amino acids. Germline V gene sequence: CDR1 MDHEN, CDR2 SYDVKM. Unmatched junction bases numbered 10, after V lost 5 bases and J lost 5 bases. The CDR3 region has the DNA TGTGCCAGCAGTAACCCTCTAGCGGGAGGAACGGAGACCCAGTACTTC. Translation: CASSNPLAGGTETQYF.

The chain recombines TRBV25-1 with TRBJ1-6, with a tentative D call TRBD1 (5 bases). The germline V gene encodes CDR1 MGHDK and CDR2 SYGVNS. V was cut by 5 bases and J by 8 bases, with 16 bases left in between. The CDR3 extends over 15 amino acids. CDR3 DNA: TGTGCCAGCAGTTTTGAGGGGAGTACTGATTCACCCCTCCACTTT. It encodes CASSFEGSTDSPLHF. Full variable domain (outside the CDR3, taken from reference TRBV25-1 and TRBJ1-6): EADIYQTPRYLVIGTGKKITLECSQTMGHDKMYWYQQDPGMELHLIHYSYGVNSTEKGDLSSESTVSRIRTEHFPLTLESARPSHTSQYLCASSFEGSTDSPLHFGNGTRLTVT.

V usage is TRBV30 and J usage is TRBJ1-3; possible D gene TRBD1, 5 bases. The length of the CDR3 is 14 residues. Germline CDR1 and CDR2: GTSNPN and SVGIG (reference sequence). Trimming cost V 4 bases and J 0 bases, with 10 bases left between them. The CDR3 here is CAWTRGNSGNTIYF. For the CDR3, the DNA is TGTGCCTGGACGAGGGGTAACTCTGGAAACACCATATATTTT. The full variable domain, in which reference TRBV30 and TRBJ1-3 provide the parts outside the CDR3, is SQTIHQWPATLVQPVGSPLSLECTVEGTSNPNLYWYRQAAGRGLQLLFYSVGIGQISSEVPQNLSASRPQDRQFILSSKKLLLSDSGFYLCAWTRGNSGNTIYFGEGSWLTVV.

The chain uses TRBV4-3 and TRBJ2-1, with a tentative D call TRBD2 (6 bases). With 0 bases removed from V and 6 bases from J, the gap between germline ends came to 9 bases. Per the germline V gene, CDR1 is LGHNA and CDR2 is YSLEER. The CDR3 has 14 amino acids. For the CDR3, the DNA is TGCGCCAGCAGCCAAGATCGGGGGTCCAATGAGCAGTTCTTC. Protein: CASSQDRGSNEQFF.

The gene calls are TRBV6-1 and TRBJ2-4; 8 positions agree with TRBD2. J gave up 8 bases and V 0 bases, and 9 bases lay outside the gene matches. The germline gives CDR1 MNHNS, CDR2 SASEGT. The CDR3 contains 16 residues. DNA for the CDR3: TGTGCCAGCAGTGAAGCATCAGGGAGCGGGAGATACATTCAGTACTTC. Residues: CASSEASGSGRYIQYF.

The chain links TRBV29-1 to TRBJ2-7; 7 bases match TRBD1. The V gene's germline CDR1 is SQVTM and CDR2 ANQGSEA. The CDR3 is 11 amino acids. Trimming at V came to 7 bases and at J to 6 bases, leaving 6 bases not matched to a gene. The CDR3 here is CSGGQLSEQYF. The CDR3 DNA reads as TGCAGCGGGGGACAGCTGAGCGAGCAGTACTTC.

This chain joins TRBV10-1 and TRBJ1-5; D is possibly TRBD1 (5 bases). Trimming shortened V by 7 bases and J by 9 bases, and 7 bases separated the two germline ends. The CDR3 is made up of 10 amino acids. Germline V gene data show CDR1 as WNHNN and CDR2 as SYGVQD (reference sequence). The CDR3 region has the DNA TGCGCCAGCAATCAGGGGCCCCAGCATTTT. Protein product: CASNQGPQHF.

This clone was detected only a few times. The V gene is TRBV2, the J gene TRBJ1-4, with D unclear. The length of the CDR3 is 14 residues. V shed 4 bases and J shed 5 bases, with 11 bases lying between them. Germline V CDR1 and CDR2: SNHLY, FYNNEI. CDR3 amino acids: CASSGTDANEKLFF. The CDR3 bases are TGTGCCAGCAGTGGGACGGACGCAAATGAAAAACTGTTTTTT.

This clone has just a few counts. The chain joins TRBV28 to TRBJ2-7; D may be TRBD2 (6 bases). The CDR3 sequence is 14 residues long. V lost 3 bases and J lost 2, with 11 bases in between. In germline, CDR1 is MDHEN, CDR2 SYDVKM. CDR3 amino acids: CASSLEGFAYEQYF. The CDR3 nucleotides read TGTGCCAGCAGTTTGGAGGGGTTCGCCTACGAGCAGTACTTC.

V is TRBV7-2 and J is TRBJ2-5, with D tentatively TRBD2 (5 bases). CDR1 SGHTA and CDR2 FQGNSA come from the germline V gene. V was pared by 5 bases and J by 3 bases, with 13 bases between. The CDR3 loop spans 14 amino acids. CDR3 protein: CASSPGGSKETQYF. The CDR3 DNA reads as TGTGCCAGCAGCCCTGGAGGCAGCAAAGAGACCCAGTACTTC. Looking up the rest from reference TRBV7-2 and TRBJ2-5 gives the full variable domain: GAGVSQSPSNKVTEKGKDVELRCDPISGHTALYWYRQSLGQGLEFLIYFQGNSAPDKSGLPSDRFSAERTGGSVSTLTIQRTQQEDSAVYLCASSPGGSKETQYFGPGTRLLVL.

The rearrangement joins TRBV9 to TRBJ1-1, with D maybe TRBD1 (5 bases). Trimming took 2 bases from V and 1 from J, leaving 12 bases between them. Germline CDR1 SGDLS, CDR2 YYNGEE. The CDR3 spans 15 residues. The CDR3 loop is CASSVRRGRNTEAFF. CDR3 bases: TGTGCCAGCAGCGTTAGAAGGGGTCGGAACACTGAAGCTTTCTTT.

The V and J genes are TRBV7-2 and TRBJ2-7; D might be TRBD1 or TRBD2, each matching 6 bases. V gave up 1 base and J gave up 5 bases, with 12 bases separating them. From germline, CDR1 is SGHTA and CDR2 FQGNSA. The CDR3 is 14 amino acids. The CDR3 DNA reads TGTGCCAGCAGCTTAGGGGGGGCCGTCCACGAGCAGTACTTC. Its protein product is CASSLGGAVHEQYF.